Listed here are 9 T cell receptor beta chains from one sample, sequenced in a study of blood T cell repertoires in COVID-19. Sequencing used immunoSEQ multiplex PCR; TCRdb keeps in-frame clones, though not all of them. The sample lists fewer than 200,000 clones, approximately 80% occurring once. The sample consisted of peripheral blood. All receptors derive from a woman aged 50 to 60 with active or convalescent COVID-19.

V gene TRBV5-4 combines with J gene TRBJ2-2; the match to TRBD2 covers 8 bases. From germline, CDR1 is SGHNT and CDR2 YYREEE (reference sequence). The trim removed 1 base at V and 7 bases at J, leaving 6 bases unmatched. This CDR3 comprises 15 residues. CDR3 residues: CASSLRGGRDGELFF. CDR3 nucleotide sequence: TGTGCCAGCAGCTTGCGGGGGGGGAGAGACGGGGAGCTGTTTTTT.

The chain uses TRBV6-4 and TRBJ1-2, with D possibly being TRBD1 (6 bases). Deletions cut 6 bases from V and 4 bases from J, with 12 bases between. The CDR3 runs to 13 residues. Germline V gives CDR1 MRHNA, CDR2 SNTAGT. The CDR3 DNA sequence: TGTGCCAGCAGCGCCGACAGGTCCTATGGCTACACCTTC. Encoded protein: CASSADRSYGYTF.

This sequence joins TRBV7-3 and TRBJ1-1; a possible D gene is TRBD1 (5 bases). Trimming took 5 bases from V and 2 from J, leaving 9 bases between them. Germline CDR1 reads SGHTA; CDR2 reads FQGTGA. This CDR3 region has 13 residues. CDR3 region: CASSPRGNTEAFF. CDR3 DNA: TGTGCCAGCAGCCCAAGGGGAAACACTGAAGCTTTCTTT.

The chain uses TRBV6-5 and TRBJ1-2, with 8 bases identical to TRBD1. CDR1 is MNHEY and CDR2 is SVGAGI in the germline V gene. V trimming: 8 bases; J trimming: 4 bases; junction bases outside the gene matches: 3. This CDR3 has 12 residues. CDR3 region: CASGQGSYGYTF. The CDR3 bases are TGTGCCAGCGGACAGGGAAGCTATGGCTACACCTTC.

V gene TRBV7-3 combines with J gene TRBJ1-4; 8 bases line up with TRBD1. Germline trimming cut 2 bases from V and 7 bases from J; bases unmatched to any gene: 6. Germline assignment: CDR1 SGHTA and CDR2 FQGTGA. This CDR3 contains 15 residues. CDR3 sequence: CASSLGQGGGEKLFF. The DNA of the CDR3 is TGTGCCAGCAGCTTAGGACAGGGTGGCGGTGAAAAACTGTTTTTT.

The chain has TRBV7-9 and TRBJ1-6; 7 positions agree with TRBD1. This CDR3 contains 17 residues. V shed 1 base, J shed 3 bases, and the junction held 6 bases outside the gene matches. CDR1 and CDR2 (germline): SEHNR, FQNEAQ (reference sequence). The chain's CDR3 is CASSLVLGTVYNSPLHF. The CDR3 region has the DNA TGTGCCAGCAGCTTAGTCTTAGGGACAGTCTATAATTCACCCCTCCACTTT.

The genes are TRBV7-6 and TRBJ2-2; 14 bases are shared with TRBD2. In germline, CDR1 is SGHVS, CDR2 FNYEAQ. CDR3 length: 18 amino acids. V shed 4 bases and J 2 bases; nucleotides not matched to a gene: 6. This CDR3 is CASSSGLAGGSNTGELFF. The CDR3 DNA is TGTGCCAGCAGCTCCGGACTAGCGGGGGGTTCTAACACCGGGGAGCTGTTTTTT.

The gene calls are TRBV5-1 and TRBJ2-6, with 7 bases that match TRBD1. The ends lost 0 bases at V and 2 bases at J; junction bases unmatched: 8. There are 18 residues in the CDR3. The germline V gene has CDR1 SGHRS and CDR2 YFSETQ. The CDR3 reads CASSLGPGQYAGANVLTF. CDR3 in DNA: TGCGCCAGCAGCTTGGGCCCGGGACAGTATGCTGGGGCCAACGTCCTGACTTTC.

This rearrangement joins TRBV5-1 to TRBJ2-6; tentatively, D is TRBD1 (5 bases). The CDR3 loop spans 14 amino acids. Germline V lookup: CDR1 SGHRS, CDR2 YFSETQ. V was trimmed by 8 bases and J by 0 bases, leaving 9 bases between them. The CDR3 here is CASRQISGANVLTF. CDR3 sequence (DNA): TGCGCCAGTCGACAGATCTCTGGGGCCAACGTCCTGACTTTC.